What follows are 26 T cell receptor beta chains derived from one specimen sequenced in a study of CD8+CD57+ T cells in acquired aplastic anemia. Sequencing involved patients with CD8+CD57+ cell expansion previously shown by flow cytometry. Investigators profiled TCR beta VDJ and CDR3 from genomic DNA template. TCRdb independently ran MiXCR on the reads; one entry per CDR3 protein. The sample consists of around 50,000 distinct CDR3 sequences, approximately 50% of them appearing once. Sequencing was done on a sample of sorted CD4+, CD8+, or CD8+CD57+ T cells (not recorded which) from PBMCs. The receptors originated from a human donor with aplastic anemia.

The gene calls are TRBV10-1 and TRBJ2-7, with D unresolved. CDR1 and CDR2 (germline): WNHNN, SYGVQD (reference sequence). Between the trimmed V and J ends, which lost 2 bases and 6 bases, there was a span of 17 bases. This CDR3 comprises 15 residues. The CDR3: CASSEASVSDGEQYF. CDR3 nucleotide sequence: TGCGCCAGCAGTGAGGCCAGCGTTTCGGATGGCGAGCAGTACTTC.

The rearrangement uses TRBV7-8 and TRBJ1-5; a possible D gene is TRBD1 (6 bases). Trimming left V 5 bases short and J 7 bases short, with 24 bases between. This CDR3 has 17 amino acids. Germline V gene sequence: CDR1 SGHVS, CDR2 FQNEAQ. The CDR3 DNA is TGTGCCAGCAGCCAGGTGGTTCCGGGCAGGGGCGGGCAGCCCCAGCATTTT. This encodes CASSQVVPGRGGQPQHF.

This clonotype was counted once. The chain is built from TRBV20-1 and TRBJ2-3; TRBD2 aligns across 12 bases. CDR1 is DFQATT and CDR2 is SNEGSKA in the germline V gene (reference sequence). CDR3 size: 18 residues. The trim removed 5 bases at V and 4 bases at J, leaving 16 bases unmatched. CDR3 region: CSAGSRTTGTSGSDTQYF. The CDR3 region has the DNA TGCAGTGCTGGTTCACGTACGACCGGGACTAGCGGGTCAGATACGCAGTATTTT.

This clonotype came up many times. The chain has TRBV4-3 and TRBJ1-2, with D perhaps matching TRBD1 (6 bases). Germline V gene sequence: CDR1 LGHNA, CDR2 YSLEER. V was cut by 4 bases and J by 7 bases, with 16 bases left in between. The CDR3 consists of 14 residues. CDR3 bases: TGCGCCAGCAGCCGTGAGGGGGGGTCCGGTGGCTACACCTTC. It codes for CASSREGGSGGYTF.

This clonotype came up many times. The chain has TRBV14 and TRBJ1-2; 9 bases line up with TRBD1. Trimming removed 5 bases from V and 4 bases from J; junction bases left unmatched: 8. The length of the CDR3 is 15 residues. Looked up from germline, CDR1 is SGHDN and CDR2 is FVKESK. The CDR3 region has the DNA TGTGCCAGCAGCGGCCGGGACAGGGAGGCCTATGGCTACACCTTC. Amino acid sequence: CASSGRDREAYGYTF.

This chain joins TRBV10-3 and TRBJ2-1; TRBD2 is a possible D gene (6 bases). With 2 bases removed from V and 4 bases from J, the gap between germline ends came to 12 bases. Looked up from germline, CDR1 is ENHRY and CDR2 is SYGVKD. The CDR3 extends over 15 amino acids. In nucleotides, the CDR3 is TGTGCCATCAGTGAGAACGGAGCGGGTTACAATGAGCAGTTCTTC. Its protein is CAISENGAGYNEQFF.

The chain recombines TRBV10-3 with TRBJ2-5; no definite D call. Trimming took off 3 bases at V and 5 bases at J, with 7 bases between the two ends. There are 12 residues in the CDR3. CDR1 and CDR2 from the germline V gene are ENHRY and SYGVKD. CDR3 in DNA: TGTGCCATCAGTGATTTAGGGGAGACCCAGTACTTC. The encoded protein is CAISDLGETQYF.

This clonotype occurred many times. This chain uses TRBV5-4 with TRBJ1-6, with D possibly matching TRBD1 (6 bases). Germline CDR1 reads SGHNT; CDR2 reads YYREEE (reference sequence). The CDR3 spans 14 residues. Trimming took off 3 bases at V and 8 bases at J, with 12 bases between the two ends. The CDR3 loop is CASSWRTEDSPLHF. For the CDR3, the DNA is TGTGCCAGCAGCTGGCGGACAGAGGATTCACCCCTCCACTTT.

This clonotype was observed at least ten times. CDR3 loop: CASSQDALAGGRGEQYF. In DNA, the CDR3 is TGCGCCAGCAGCCAAGATGCACTAGCGGGGGGCCGGGGCGAGCAGTACTTC. The chain employs TRBV4-3 and TRBJ2-7; 12 bases line up with TRBD2. Germline loops: CDR1 LGHNA, CDR2 YSLEER. V was clipped by 0 bases and J by 6 bases; unmatched bases: 9. The CDR3 is made up of 17 amino acids.

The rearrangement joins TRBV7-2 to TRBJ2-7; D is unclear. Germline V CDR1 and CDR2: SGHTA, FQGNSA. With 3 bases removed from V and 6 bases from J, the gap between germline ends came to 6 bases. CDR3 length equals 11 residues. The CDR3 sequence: CASSLTSEQYF. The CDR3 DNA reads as TGTGCCAGCAGCTTGACCAGCGAGCAGTACTTC.

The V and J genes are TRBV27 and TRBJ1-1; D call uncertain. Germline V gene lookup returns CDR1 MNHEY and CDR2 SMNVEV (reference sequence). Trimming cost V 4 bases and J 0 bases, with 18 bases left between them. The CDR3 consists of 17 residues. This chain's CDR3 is CASSSQSPGHMNTEAFF. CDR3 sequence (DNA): TGTGCCAGCAGTTCTCAGAGCCCGGGCCACATGAACACTGAAGCTTTCTTT.

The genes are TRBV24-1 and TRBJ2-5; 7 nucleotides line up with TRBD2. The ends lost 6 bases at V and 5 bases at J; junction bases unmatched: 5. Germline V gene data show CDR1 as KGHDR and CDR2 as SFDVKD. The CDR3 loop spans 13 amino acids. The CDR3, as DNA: TGTGCCACCAGTCGGGAGGTCTCGGAGACCCAGTACTTC. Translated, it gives CATSREVSETQYF.

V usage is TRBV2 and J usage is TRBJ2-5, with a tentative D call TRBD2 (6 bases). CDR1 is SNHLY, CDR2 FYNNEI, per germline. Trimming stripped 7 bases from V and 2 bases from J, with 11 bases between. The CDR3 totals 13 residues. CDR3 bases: TGTGCCAGCACCCGGGACTTGCAAGAGACCCAGTACTTC. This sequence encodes CASTRDLQETQYF. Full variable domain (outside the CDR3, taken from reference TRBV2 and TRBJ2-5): EPEVTQTPSHQVTQMGQEVILRCVPISNHLYFYWYRQILGQKVEFLVSFYNNEISEKSEIFDDQFSVERPDGSNFTLKIRSTKLEDSAMYFCASTRDLQETQYFGPGTRLLVL.

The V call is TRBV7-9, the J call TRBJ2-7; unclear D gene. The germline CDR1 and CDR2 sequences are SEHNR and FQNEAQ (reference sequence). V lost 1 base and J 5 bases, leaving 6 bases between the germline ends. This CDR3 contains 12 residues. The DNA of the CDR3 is TGTGCCAGCAGCTTAGTCCCGCACGAGCAGTACTTC. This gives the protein CASSLVPHEQYF.

The CDR3 loop reads CASGTDQNTEAFF. Here the CDR3 DNA reads TGTGCCAGCGGAACAGACCAGAACACTGAAGCTTTCTTT. This chain connects TRBV2 to TRBJ1-1; D is uncertain. Looked up from germline, CDR1 is SNHLY and CDR2 is FYNNEI. Between the trimmed V and J ends, which lost 8 bases and 1 base, there was a span of 11 bases. This CDR3 is built from 13 residues. The full variable domain, completed using reference TRBV2 and TRBJ1-1, is EPEVTQTPSHQVTQMGQEVILRCVPISNHLYFYWYRQILGQKVEFLVSFYNNEISEKSEIFDDQFSVERPDGSNFTLKIRSTKLEDSAMYFCASGTDQNTEAFFGQGTRLTVV.

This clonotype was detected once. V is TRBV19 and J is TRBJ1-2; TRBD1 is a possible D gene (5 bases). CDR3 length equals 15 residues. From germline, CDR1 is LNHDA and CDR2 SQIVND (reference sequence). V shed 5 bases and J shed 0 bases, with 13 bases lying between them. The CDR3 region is CASSPTTAANYGYTF. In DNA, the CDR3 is TGTGCCAGTAGTCCGACGACAGCAGCTAACTATGGCTACACCTTC.

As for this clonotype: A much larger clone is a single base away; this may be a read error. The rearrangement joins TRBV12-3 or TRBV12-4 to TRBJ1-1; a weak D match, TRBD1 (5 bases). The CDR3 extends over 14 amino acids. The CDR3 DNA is TGTCCCAGTATAATTGGGGGGAAGAACACTGAAGCTTTCTTT. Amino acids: CPSIIGGKNTEAFF.

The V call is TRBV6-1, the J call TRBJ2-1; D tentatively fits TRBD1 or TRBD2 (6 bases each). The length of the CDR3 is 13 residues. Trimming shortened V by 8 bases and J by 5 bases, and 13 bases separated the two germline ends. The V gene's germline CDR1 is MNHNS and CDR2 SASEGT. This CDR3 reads CASGGQRNNEQFF. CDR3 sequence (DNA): TGTGCCAGCGGGGGGCAGCGAAACAATGAGCAGTTCTTC.

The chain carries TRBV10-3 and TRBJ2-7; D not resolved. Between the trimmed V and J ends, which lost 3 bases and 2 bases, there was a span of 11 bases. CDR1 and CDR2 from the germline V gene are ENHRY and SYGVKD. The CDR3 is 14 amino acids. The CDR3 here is CAISDSLLTYEQYF. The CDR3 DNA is TGTGCCATCAGTGACTCACTCCTTACCTACGAGCAGTACTTC.

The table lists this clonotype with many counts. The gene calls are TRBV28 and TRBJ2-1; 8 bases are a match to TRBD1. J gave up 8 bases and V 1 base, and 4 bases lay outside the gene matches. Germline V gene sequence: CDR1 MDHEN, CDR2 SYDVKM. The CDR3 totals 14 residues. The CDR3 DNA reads TGTGCCAGCAGTTTATTAACAGGGGGTGATGAGCAGTTCTTC. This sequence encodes CASSLLTGGDEQFF.

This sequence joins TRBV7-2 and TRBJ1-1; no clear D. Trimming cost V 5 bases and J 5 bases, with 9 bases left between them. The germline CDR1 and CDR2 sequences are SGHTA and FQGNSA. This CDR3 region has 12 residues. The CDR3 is CASSDGITEAFF. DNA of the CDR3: TGTGCCAGCAGCGACGGGATAACTGAAGCTTTCTTT.

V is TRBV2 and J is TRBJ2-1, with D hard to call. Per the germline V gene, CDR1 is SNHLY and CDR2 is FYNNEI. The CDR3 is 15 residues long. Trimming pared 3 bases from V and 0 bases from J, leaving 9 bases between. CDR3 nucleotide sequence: TGTGCCAGCAGTGATAGTGAGAGCTCCTACAATGAGCAGTTCTTC. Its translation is CASSDSESSYNEQFF.

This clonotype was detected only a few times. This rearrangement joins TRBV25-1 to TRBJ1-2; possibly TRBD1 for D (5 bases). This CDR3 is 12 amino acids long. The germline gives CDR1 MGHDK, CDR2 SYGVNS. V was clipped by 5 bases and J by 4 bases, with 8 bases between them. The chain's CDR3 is CASSLGGYGYTF. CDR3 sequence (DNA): TGTGCCAGCAGTTTGGGGGGCTATGGCTACACCTTC.

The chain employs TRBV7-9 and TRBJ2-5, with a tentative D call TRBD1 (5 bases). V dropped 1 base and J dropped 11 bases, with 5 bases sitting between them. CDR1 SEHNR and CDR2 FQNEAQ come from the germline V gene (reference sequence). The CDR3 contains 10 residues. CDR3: CASSLGTQYF. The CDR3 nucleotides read TGTGCCAGCAGCTTAGGGACACAGTACTTC.

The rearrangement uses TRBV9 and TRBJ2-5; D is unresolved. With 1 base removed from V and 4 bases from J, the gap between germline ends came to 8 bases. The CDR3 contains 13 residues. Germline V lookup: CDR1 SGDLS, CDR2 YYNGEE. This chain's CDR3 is CASSVRGGETQYF. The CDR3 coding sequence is TGTGCCAGCAGCGTACGCGGCGGAGAGACCCAGTACTTC.

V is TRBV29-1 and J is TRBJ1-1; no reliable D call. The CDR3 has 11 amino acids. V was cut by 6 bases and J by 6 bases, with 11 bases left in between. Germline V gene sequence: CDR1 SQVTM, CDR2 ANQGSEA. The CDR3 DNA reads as TGCAGCGTAGGTGGGGTCTCTGAAGCTTTCTTT. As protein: CSVGGVSEAFF.